These 10 T cell receptor beta chains were all obtained from the same sample, sequenced in a study of T-cell memory formation after mild COVID-19. TCRdb passed the 5' RACE reads through MiXCR, listing each CDR3 protein once. The data show a few hundred thousand distinct CDR3 sequences, with about 13% seen just once and around 20% held by the top ten. The sequenced material came from PBMCs or a T cell subset sorted from them (not recorded which). The receptors stem from a man aged 18 to 30 who had mild COVID-19 (a few samples of this study predate the infection). Cell type and time point are not known.

The chain carries TRBV6-5 and TRBJ1-2; 7 bases are a match to TRBD1. Trimming at V came to 5 bases and at J to 0 bases, leaving 3 bases not matched to a gene. CDR3 length: 14 amino acids. The germline gives CDR1 MNHEY, CDR2 SVGAGI. The CDR3: CASSAQGANYGYTF. CDR3 nucleotide sequence: TGTGCCAGCAGTGCGCAGGGGGCTAACTATGGCTACACCTTC.

V usage is TRBV20-1 and J usage is TRBJ1-1; weak D call: TRBD1 (5 bases). Per the germline V gene, CDR1 is DFQATT and CDR2 is SNEGSKA (reference sequence). The V end was cut by 6 bases, the J end by 4 bases, with 15 bases between. The CDR3 runs 13 residues. The DNA of the CDR3 is TGCAGTGCCTTGGGGGGGTTCGTCACTGAAGCTTTCTTT. This encodes CSALGGFVTEAFF.

A few counts support this clonotype. The junction does not match germline at one end; this may be a read error. This chain joins TRBV7-7 and TRBJ2-2; 10 bases match TRBD1. This CDR3 has 16 residues. Germline V gene sequence: CDR1 SSHAT, CDR2 FNYEAQ (reference sequence). The CDR3 DNA reads TGTGCTAGCAGCTTGGACAGGGGGGCGAACACCGGGGAGCTGTTTTTT. It translates to CASSLDRGANTGELFF. The entire variable domain, with the rest obtained from reference TRBV7-7 and TRBJ2-2, is as follows: GAGVSQSPRYKVTKRGQDVTLRCDPISSHATLYWYQQALGQGPEFLTYFNYEAQPDKSGLPSDRFSAERPEGSISTLTIQRTEQRDSAMYRCASSLDRGANTGELFFGEGSRLTVL.

This chain uses TRBV10-3 with TRBJ1-5; the match to TRBD1 covers 8 bases. CDR1 ENHRY and CDR2 SYGVKD come from the germline V gene. The CDR3 runs 13 residues. With 10 bases clipped from V and 1 base from J, the junction kept 3 bases outside the gene matches. CDR3 sequence (DNA): TGTGCCACTCAGGGGGCGAGCAATCAGCCCCAGCATTTT. Translating gives CATQGASNQPQHF.

This clonotype was recorded many times. The chain combines TRBV10-3 with TRBJ2-7; TRBD1 aligns across 10 bases. The CDR3 is 13 amino acids. V shed 10 bases, J shed 4 bases, and the junction held 7 bases outside the gene matches. Germline values: CDR1 ENHRY, CDR2 SYGVKD. The DNA for the CDR3 is TGTGCCAGCTCGGACAGGGGGTCTTACGAGCAGTACTTC. It encodes CASSDRGSYEQYF.

This sequence joins TRBV7-2 and TRBJ1-1, with 10 bases identical to TRBD1. V shed 4 bases, J shed 4 bases, and the junction held 9 bases outside the gene matches. CDR3 length: 16 amino acids. Germline V gives CDR1 SGHTA, CDR2 FQGNSA. The CDR3 protein is CASSSPRQGASTEAFF. The CDR3 DNA follows: TGTGCCAGCAGCTCCCCTCGACAGGGGGCTTCCACTGAAGCTTTCTTT.

The chain recombines TRBV24-1 with TRBJ2-7; 9 bases are a match to TRBD2. Per germline, CDR1 KGHDR and CDR2 SFDVKD. V lost 9 bases to trimming and J lost 3 bases; unmatched junction nucleotides: 11. This CDR3 contains 15 residues. CDR3 residues: CATRRRAGGNYEQYV. Here the CDR3 DNA reads TGTGCCACCCGGAGACGTGCGGGGGGGAACTACGAGCAGTACGTC.

This clonotype was found a few times. The rearrangement links TRBV24-1 to TRBJ2-3; 9 bases fit TRBD1. CDR1 is KGHDR, CDR2 SFDVKD, per germline. V gave up 9 bases and J gave up 2 bases; unmatched junction bases: 2. CDR3 size: 13 residues. CDR3 DNA sequence: TGTGCCACCGGGGACAGGGTCACAGATACGCAGTATTTT. Translating gives CATGDRVTDTQYF.

V is TRBV18 and J is TRBJ1-1; a weak D match, TRBD1 (6 bases). This CDR3 has 14 residues. Trimming took 6 bases from V and 4 from J, leaving 15 bases between them. CDR1 is KGHSH and CDR2 is LQKENI in the germline V gene. This chain's CDR3 is CASSPGTTGTEAFF. CDR3 nucleotides: TGTGCCAGCTCCCCCGGGACAACGGGCACTGAAGCTTTCTTT.

This clonotype has more than one count but fewer than ten. The rearrangement uses TRBV10-3 and TRBJ1-1; D uncertain. The V gene lost 2 bases and the J gene lost 1 base, with 5 bases spanning the gap. CDR3 length equals 13 residues. Germline V gene lookup returns CDR1 ENHRY and CDR2 SYGVKD. The CDR3 nucleotides read TGTGCCATCAGTGAGACGGAGAACACTGAAGCTTTCTTT. Its translation: CAISETENTEAFF.